This TCR beta chain was found in a study of blood T cell repertoires in COVID-19. Here immunoSEQ multiplex PCR was the method, and the copy in TCRdb shows in-frame clones only, minus some. The sample has more than 65,000 clones; just under 80% are singletons. This CDR3 has 14 residues. Looked up from germline, CDR1 is MNHEY and CDR2 is SMNVEV (reference sequence). The trim removed 2 bases at V and 8 bases at J, leaving 6 bases unmatched. The receptor comes from a woman between 55 and 75 years old with acute or convalescent COVID-19. Sequenced input: peripheral blood. The chain recombines TRBV27 with TRBJ1-2, with 9 nucleotides matching TRBD1. The CDR3, as DNA: TGTGCCAGCAGTTTAAGGGACAGGGAAGGGGGCTACACCTTC. Encoded protein: CASSLRDREGGYTF.